The clone carrying this T cell receptor beta chain was observed at least ten times. These data come from a study of blood T cells in healthy people across ages. The germline CDR1 and CDR2 sequences are SNHLY and FYNNEI. J gave up 3 bases and V 5 bases, and 4 bases lay outside the gene matches. This CDR3 has 15 amino acids. Then a second PCR, running roughly 6 to 12 cycles, was carried out with a sample-barcoded 5' primer and a J-beta primer mix. TCRdb reprocessed the 5' RACE reads via MiXCR and lists one record per CDR3 protein. The sample yields about 590,000 distinct CDR3 sequences, 25% to 35% seen once. Donors each provided 7.5 to 10 milliliters of peripheral blood.

The TCR was taken from an elderly woman in good health. Sequencing was done on a sample of blood. The genes are TRBV2 and TRBJ2-1; TRBD2 aligns across 10 bases. CDR3 DNA: TGTGCCAGCAGTTCAACTAGCGGGATCTACAATGAGCAGTTCTTC. Its translation is CASSSTSGIYNEQFF.